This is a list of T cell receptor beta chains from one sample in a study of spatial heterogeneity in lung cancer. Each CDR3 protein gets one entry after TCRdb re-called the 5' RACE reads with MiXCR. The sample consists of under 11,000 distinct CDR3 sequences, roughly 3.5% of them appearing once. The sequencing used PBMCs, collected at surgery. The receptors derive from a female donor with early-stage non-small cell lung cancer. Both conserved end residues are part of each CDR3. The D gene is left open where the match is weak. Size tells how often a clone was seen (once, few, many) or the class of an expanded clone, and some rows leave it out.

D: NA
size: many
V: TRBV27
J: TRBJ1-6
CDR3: CASSLGTGNSPLHF
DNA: TGTGCCAGCAGTTTAGGGACGGGTAATTCACCCCTCCACTTT

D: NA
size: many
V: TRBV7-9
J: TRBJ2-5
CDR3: CASSLGQQETQYF
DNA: TGTGCCAGCAGCTTAGGCCAGCAAGAGACCCAGTACTTC

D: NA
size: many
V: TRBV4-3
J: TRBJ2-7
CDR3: CASSQMGFADRGEQYF
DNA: TGCGCCAGCAGCCAAATGGGCTTTGCGGATCGGGGAGAGCAGTACTTC

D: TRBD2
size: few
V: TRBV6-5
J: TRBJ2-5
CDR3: CASSFTASGGPGGTQYF
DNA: TGTGCCAGCAGTTTCACGGCTAGCGGGGGGCCAGGAGGGACCCAGTACTTC

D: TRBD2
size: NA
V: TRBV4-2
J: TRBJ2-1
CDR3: CASSRTGTSGGNEQFF
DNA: TGTGCCAGCAGCCGGACTGGGACTAGCGGGGGGAATGAGCAGTTCTTC

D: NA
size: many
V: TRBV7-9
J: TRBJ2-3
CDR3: CASTDSNTQYF
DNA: TGTGCCAGCACAGATTCGAATACGCAGTATTTT

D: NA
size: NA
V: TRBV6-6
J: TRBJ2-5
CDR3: CASTTGRTVQYQETQYF
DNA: TGTGCCAGCACCACGGGACGGACAGTTCAATACCAAGAGACCCAGTACTTC

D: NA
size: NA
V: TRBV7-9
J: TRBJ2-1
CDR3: CGSSSADSFAQSEQFF
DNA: TGTGGCAGCAGCTCGGCGGACTCATTCGCCCAGAGTGAGCAGTTCTTC

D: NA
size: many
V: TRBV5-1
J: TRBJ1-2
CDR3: CASSNSGTASGYTF
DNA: TGCGCCAGCAGCAACTCGGGAACAGCCTCGGGCTACACCTTC

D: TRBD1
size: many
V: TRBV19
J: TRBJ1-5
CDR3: CASSVGTGFQPQHF
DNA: TGTGCCAGTAGTGTCGGGACAGGGTTTCAGCCCCAGCATTTT

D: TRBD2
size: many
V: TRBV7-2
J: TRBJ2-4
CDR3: CASSLGLAENIQYF
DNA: TGTGCCAGCAGCTTGGGACTAGCGGAAAACATTCAGTACTTC

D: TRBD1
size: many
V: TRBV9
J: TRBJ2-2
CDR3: CASSGNRGWNTGELFF
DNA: TGTGCCAGCAGCGGAAACAGGGGTTGGAACACCGGGGAGCTGTTTTTT

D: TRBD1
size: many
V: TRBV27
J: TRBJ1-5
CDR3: CASSSYGQGPPGDSGNQPQHF
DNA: TGTGCCAGCAGTTCATATGGACAGGGGCCTCCAGGGGATAGCGGCAATCAGCCCCAGCATTTT

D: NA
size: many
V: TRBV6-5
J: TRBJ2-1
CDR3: CATPKLASYYNEQFF
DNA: TGTGCCACCCCCAAACTAGCATCCTACTACAATGAGCAGTTCTTC

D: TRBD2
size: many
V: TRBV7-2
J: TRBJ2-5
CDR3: CASSLGLAGGPQTQYF
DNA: TGTGCCAGCAGCTTAGGGTTAGCGGGAGGGCCGCAGACCCAGTACTTC

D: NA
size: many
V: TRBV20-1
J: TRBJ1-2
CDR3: CSARVGDGYTF
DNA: TGCAGTGCTAGGGTGGGGGACGGCTACACCTTC

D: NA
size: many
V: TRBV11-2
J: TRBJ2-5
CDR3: CASSLAPETQYF
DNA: TGTGCCAGCAGCTTAGCCCCAGAGACCCAGTACTTC

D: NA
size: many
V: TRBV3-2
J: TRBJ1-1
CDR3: CASSQVWAVRQANTEAFF
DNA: TGTGCCAGCAGCCAAGTTTGGGCAGTTAGACAGGCGAACACTGAAGCTTTCTTT

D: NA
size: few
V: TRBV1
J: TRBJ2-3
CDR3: CTSSPQNGSGRSTDTQYF
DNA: TGCACCAGCAGCCCTCAGAATGGTAGCGGGAGGAGCACAGATACGCAGTATTTT

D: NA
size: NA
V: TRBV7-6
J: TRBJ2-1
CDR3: CASSLRSDNEQFF
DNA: TGTGCCAGCAGCTTACGGTCCGACAATGAGCAGTTCTTC

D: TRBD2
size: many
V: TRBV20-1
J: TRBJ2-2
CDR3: CSARNQGGGDTGELFF
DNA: TGCAGTGCTAGGAACCAGGGCGGGGGAGACACCGGGGAGCTGTTTTTT

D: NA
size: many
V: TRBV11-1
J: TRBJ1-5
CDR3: CASSQDNQPQHF
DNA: TGTGCCAGCAGCCAGGACAATCAGCCCCAGCATTTT

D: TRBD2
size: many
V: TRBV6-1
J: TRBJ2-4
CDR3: CASTRTRGIGNIQYF
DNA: TGTGCCAGCACCCGGACTAGAGGTATTGGCAACATTCAGTACTTC

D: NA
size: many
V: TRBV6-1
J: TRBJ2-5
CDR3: CASSEASSPPGETQYF
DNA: TGTGCCAGCAGTGAAGCGTCCAGCCCTCCGGGGGAGACCCAGTACTTC

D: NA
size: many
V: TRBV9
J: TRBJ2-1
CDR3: CASSVESYNEQFF
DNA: TGTGCCAGCAGCGTAGAGTCTTACAATGAGCAGTTCTTC

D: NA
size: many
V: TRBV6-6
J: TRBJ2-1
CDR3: CASRGDWRSSYNEQFF
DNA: TGTGCCAGTAGAGGGGATTGGCGGAGCTCCTACAATGAGCAGTTCTTC

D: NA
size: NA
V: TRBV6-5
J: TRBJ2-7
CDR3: CASSSGGREQYF
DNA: TGTGCCAGCAGTTCAGGGGGGAGGGAGCAGTACTTC

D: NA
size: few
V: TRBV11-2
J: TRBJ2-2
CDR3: CASSPSTVNTGELFF
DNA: TGTGCCAGCAGCCCTTCGACAGTGAACACCGGGGAGCTGTTTTTT

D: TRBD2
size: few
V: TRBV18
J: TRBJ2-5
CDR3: CASSRGLGETQYF
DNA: TGTGCCAGCTCACGGGGACTAGGGGAGACCCAGTACTTC

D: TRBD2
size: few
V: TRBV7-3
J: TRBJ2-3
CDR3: CASSLTGTITDTQYF
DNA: TGTGCCAGCAGCTTAACGGGGACTATCACAGATACGCAGTATTTT

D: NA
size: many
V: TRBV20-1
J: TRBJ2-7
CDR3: CSWGTSVGEQYF
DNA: TGCAGCTGGGGGACCTCCGTGGGCGAGCAGTACTTC

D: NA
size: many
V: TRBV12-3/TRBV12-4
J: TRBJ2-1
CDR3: CASSLGGQANEQFF
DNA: TGTGCCAGCAGTTTAGGGGGGCAGGCCAATGAGCAGTTCTTC

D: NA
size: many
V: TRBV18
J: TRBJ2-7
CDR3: CASSPGGGGEQYF
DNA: TGTGCCAGCTCACCAGGAGGAGGAGGCGAGCAGTACTTC

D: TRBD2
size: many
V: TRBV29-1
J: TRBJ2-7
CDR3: CSGGGASEQYF
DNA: TGCAGCGGCGGGGGGGCCTCCGAGCAGTACTTC

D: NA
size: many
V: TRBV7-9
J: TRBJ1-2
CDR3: CASSLADKASGYTF
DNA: TGTGCCAGCAGCTTAGCAGATAAGGCTAGTGGCTACACCTTC

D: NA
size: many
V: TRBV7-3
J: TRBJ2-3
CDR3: CASSQPPRTDTQYF
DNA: TGTGCCAGCAGCCAACCCCCACGCACAGATACGCAGTATTTT

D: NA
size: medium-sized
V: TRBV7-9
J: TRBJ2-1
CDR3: CASSLTVTGYNEQFF
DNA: TGTGCCAGCAGCCTAACAGTGACGGGCTACAATGAGCAGTTCTTC

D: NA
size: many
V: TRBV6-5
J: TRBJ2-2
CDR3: CASSYRPGRGSGELFF
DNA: TGTGCCAGCAGTTACCGTCCAGGGAGGGGGTCCGGGGAGCTGTTTTTT

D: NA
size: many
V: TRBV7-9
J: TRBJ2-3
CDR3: CASSLSQGPETTDTQYF
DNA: TGTGCCAGCAGCTTGAGCCAGGGACCCGAGACCACAGATACGCAGTATTTT

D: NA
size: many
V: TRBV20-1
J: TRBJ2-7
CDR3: CSAPIVYEQYF
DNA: TGCAGTGCTCCAATTGTCTACGAGCAGTACTTC

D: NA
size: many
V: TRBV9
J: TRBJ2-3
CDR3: CASSANGQSTDTQYF
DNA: TGTGCCAGCAGCGCAAACGGACAGAGCACAGATACGCAGTATTTT

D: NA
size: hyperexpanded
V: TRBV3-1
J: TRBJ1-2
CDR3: CASSQDEVNYGYTF
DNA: TGTGCCAGCAGCCAAGATGAGGTTAACTATGGCTACACCTTC

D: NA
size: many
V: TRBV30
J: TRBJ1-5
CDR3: CAWTRDGSNQPQHF
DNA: TGTGCCTGGACCAGGGACGGTAGCAATCAGCCCCAGCATTTT

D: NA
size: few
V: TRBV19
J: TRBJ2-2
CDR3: CASRIAGSTGELFF
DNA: TGTGCCAGTAGGATTGCCGGCAGCACCGGGGAGCTGTTTTTT

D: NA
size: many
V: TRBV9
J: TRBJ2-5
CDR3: CASSVEGQETQYF
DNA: TGTGCCAGCAGCGTAGAGGGCCAAGAGACCCAGTACTTC

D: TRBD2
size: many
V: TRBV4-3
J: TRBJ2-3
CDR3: CASSQDLGLAGRSSTDTQYF
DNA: TGCGCCAGCAGCCAAGATCTCGGGCTAGCGGGGAGATCGTCAACAGATACGCAGTATTTT

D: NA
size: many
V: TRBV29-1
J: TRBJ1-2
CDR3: CSVPTPYTF
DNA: TGCAGCGTTCCCACCCCCTACACCTTC

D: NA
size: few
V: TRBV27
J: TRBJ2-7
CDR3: CASSLSAGPPQYF
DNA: TGTGCCAGCAGTTTATCGGCGGGCCCACCCCAGTACTTC

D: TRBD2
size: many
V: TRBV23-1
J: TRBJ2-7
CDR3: CASSQLAGGLWEQYF
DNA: TGCGCCAGCAGTCAACTAGCGGGGGGGCTTTGGGAGCAGTACTTC

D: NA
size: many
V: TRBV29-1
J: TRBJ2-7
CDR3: CSVLDSPNGFYEQYF
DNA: TGCAGCGTGTTGGACAGCCCAAACGGATTCTACGAGCAGTACTTC

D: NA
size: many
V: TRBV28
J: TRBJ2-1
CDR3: CASSRLVDKIRDEQFF
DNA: TGTGCCAGCAGTCGACTTGTCGACAAGATTCGGGATGAGCAGTTCTTC